The sequence of this T cell receptor (beta chain) was determined in a study of blood T cells in healthy people across ages. V shed 2 bases and J shed 0 bases, with 17 bases lying between them. The CDR3 is 17 residues long. Germline CDR1 and CDR2: LGHDT and YNNKEL (reference sequence). With a J-beta primer mix and a sample-barcoded 5' primer, a second PCR ran 7 to 11 cycles. Every sample returned 2.5 million or more CDR3-containing paired-end reads. Via MiXCR, TCRdb re-called the 5' RACE reads, giving one row per CDR3 protein. Of roughly 860,000 distinct CDR3 sequences detected, less than 80% appear once; the ten largest clones hold about a quarter.

The genes are TRBV3-1 and TRBJ2-7; tentative D call: TRBD1 (5 bases). This TCR was sampled from a man in his thirties or forties in good health. The specimen sequenced was blood. CDR3 nucleotides: TGTGCCAGCAGCCAACACCCCGGCAGGGCCTTCTCCTACGAGCAGTACTTC. Its protein product is CASSQHPGRAFSYEQYF.